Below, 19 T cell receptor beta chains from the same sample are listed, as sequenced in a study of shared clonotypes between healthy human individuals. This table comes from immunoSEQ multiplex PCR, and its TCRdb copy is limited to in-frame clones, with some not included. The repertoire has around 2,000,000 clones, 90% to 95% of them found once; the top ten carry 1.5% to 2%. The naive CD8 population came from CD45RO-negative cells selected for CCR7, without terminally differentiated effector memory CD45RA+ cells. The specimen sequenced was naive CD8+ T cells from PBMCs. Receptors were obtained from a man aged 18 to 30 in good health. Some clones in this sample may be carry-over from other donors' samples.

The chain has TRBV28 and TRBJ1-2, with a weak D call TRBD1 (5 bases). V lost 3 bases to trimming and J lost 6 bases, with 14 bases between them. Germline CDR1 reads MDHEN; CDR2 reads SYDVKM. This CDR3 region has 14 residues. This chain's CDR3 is CASSLAGGFHGYTF. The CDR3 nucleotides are TGTGCCAGCAGTTTGGCGGGGGGTTTTCATGGCTACACCTTC.

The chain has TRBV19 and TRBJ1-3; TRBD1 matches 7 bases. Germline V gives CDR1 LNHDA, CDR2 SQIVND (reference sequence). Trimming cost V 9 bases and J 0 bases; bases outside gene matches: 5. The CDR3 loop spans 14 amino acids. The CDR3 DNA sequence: TGTGCCAGCCTTACAGGGGTCTCTGGAAACACCATATATTTT. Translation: CASLTGVSGNTIYF.

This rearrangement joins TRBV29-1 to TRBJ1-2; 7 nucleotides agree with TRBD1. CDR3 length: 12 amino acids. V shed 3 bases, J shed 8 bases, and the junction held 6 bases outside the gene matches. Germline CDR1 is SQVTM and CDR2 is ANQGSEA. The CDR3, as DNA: TGCAGCGTTGATAAGGGGGCAGAGGGCTACACCTTC. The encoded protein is CSVDKGAEGYTF.

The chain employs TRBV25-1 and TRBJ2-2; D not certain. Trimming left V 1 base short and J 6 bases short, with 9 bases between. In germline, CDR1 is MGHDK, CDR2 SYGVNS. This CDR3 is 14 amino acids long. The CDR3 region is CASSEWVESGELFF. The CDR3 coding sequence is TGTGCCAGCAGTGAATGGGTGGAGTCCGGGGAGCTGTTTTTT.

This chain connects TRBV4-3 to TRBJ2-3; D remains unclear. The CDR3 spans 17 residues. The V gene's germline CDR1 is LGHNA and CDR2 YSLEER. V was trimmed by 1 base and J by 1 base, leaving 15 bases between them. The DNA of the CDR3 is TGCGCCAGCAGCCAAGGATTCTACGGTACCCGCACAGATACGCAGTATTTT. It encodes CASSQGFYGTRTDTQYF.

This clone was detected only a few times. The CDR3 protein is CASSPTGVGYGYTF. The CDR3 region has the DNA TGTGCCAGCAGCCCGACAGGGGTGGGCTATGGCTACACCTTC. This sequence joins TRBV7-9 and TRBJ1-2, with 8 bases that match TRBD1. The junction had 6 bases not matched to a gene; V was cut back by 5 bases and J by 4 bases. The CDR3 is made up of 14 amino acids. The germline CDR1 and CDR2 sequences are SEHNR and FQNEAQ (reference sequence).

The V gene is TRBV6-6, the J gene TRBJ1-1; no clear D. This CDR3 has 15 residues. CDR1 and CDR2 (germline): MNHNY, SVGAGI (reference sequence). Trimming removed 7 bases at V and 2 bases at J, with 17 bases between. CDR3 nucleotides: TGTGCCAGCATCTATGGGGTGGGCGCTAACACTGAAGCTTTCTTT. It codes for CASIYGVGANTEAFF.

The CDR3 here is CASSLTGYSYEQYF. CDR3 nucleotide sequence: TGCGCCAGCAGCCTAACAGGGTACTCCTACGAGCAGTACTTC. The gene calls are TRBV4-1 and TRBJ2-7; a weak D match, TRBD1 (6 bases). Per the germline V gene, CDR1 is MGHRA and CDR2 is YSYEKL. Trimming shortened V by 4 bases and J by 0 bases, and 10 bases separated the two germline ends. The CDR3 sequence is 14 residues long.

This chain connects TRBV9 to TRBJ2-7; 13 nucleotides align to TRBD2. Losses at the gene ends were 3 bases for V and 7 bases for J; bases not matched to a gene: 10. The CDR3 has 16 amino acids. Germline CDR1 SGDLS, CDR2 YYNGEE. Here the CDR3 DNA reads TGTGCCAGCAGCGCCGCGACAGGACTAGCGGGAGTGGAGCAGTACTTC. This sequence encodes CASSAATGLAGVEQYF.

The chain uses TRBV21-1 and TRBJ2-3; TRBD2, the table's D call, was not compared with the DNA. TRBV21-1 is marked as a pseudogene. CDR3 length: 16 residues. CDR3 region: CASPKGMGGPRDTQYF. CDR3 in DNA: TGTGCCAGCCCCAAAGGGATGGGGGGGCCCCGAGATACGCAGTATTTT.

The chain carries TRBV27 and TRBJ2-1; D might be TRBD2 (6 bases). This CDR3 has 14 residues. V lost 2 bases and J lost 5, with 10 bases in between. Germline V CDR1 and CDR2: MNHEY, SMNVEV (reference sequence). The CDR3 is CASSLAGSHNEQFF. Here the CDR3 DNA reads TGTGCCAGCAGTTTAGCGGGATCCCACAATGAGCAGTTCTTC.

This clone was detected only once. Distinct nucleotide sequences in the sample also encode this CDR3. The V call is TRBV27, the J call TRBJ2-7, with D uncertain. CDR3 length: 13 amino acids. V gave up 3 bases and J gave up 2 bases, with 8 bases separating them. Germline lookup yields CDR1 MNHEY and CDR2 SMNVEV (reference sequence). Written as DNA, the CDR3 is TGTGCCAGCAGTTTGGGGTTGCCCTACGAGCAGTACTTC. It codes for CASSLGLPYEQYF.

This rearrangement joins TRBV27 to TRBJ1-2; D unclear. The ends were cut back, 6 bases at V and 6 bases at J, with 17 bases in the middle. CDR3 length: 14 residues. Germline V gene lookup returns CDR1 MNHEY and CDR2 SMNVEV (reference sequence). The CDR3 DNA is TGTGCCAGCAGCCGGGTGGGCGAAGACGATGGCTACACCTTC. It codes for CASSRVGEDDGYTF.

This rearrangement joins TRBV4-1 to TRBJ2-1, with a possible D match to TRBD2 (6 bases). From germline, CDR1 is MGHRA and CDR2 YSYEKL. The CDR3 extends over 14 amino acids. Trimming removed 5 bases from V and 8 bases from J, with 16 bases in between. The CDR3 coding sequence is TGCGCCAGCAGCTCCGGGACTGGTTCCCATGAGCAGTTCTTC. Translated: CASSSGTGSHEQFF.

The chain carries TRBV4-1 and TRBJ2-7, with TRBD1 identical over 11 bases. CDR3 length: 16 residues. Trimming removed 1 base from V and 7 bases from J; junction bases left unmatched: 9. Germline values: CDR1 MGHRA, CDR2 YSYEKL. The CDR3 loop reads CASSQGGWTGGWEQYF. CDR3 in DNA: TGCGCCAGCAGCCAAGGGGGATGGACAGGGGGCTGGGAGCAGTACTTC.

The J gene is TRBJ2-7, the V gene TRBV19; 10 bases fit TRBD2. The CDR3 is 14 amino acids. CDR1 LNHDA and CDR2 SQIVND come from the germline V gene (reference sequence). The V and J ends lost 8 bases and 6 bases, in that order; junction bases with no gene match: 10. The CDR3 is CASLQREGHREQYF. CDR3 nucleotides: TGTGCCAGTCTTCAGCGGGAGGGCCATCGCGAGCAGTACTTC.

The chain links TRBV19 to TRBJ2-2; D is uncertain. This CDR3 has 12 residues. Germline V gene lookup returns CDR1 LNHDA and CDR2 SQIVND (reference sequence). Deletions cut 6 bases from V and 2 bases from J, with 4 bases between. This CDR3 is CASSQNTGELFF. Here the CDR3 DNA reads TGTGCCAGTAGCCAAAACACCGGGGAGCTGTTTTTT.

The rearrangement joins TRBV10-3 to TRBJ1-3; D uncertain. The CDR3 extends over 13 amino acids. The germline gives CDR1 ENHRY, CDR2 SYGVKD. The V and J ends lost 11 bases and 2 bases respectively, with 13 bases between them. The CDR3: CASQSGAGNTIYF. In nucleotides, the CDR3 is TGTGCCTCTCAGAGCGGTGCTGGAAACACCATATATTTT.

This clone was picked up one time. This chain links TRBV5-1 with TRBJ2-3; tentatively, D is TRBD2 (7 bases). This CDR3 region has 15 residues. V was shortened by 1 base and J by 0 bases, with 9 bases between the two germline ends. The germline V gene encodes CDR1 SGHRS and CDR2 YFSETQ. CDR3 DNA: TGCGCCAGCAGCTTGCGGGGGGCGAGCACAGATACGCAGTATTTT. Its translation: CASSLRGASTDTQYF.